One sample yielded the 20 T cell receptor beta chains listed below, sequenced in a study of blood T cells in healthy people across ages. PCR was performed a second time for about 6 to 12 cycles using a sample-barcoded 5' primer and a J-beta primer mix. TCRdb reprocessed the 5' RACE reads via MiXCR and lists one record per CDR3 protein. The sample gives some 730,000 distinct CDR3 sequences, roughly 20% of which show up once; under 25% is in the top ten. Sequenced sample: blood. The receptor set was obtained from a man in his 70s in good health.

The J gene is TRBJ2-1, the V gene TRBV12-3 or TRBV12-4, with TRBD1 matching over 10 bases. The CDR3 runs to 14 residues. V shed 5 bases, J shed 4 bases, and the junction held 2 bases outside the gene matches. CDR3: CASSAGQGYNEQFF. CDR3 bases: TGTGCCAGCAGTGCGGGACAGGGGTACAATGAGCAGTTCTTC.

V is TRBV20-1 and J is TRBJ2-5; no reliable D call. Germline V gene sequence: CDR1 DFQATT, CDR2 SNEGSKA (reference sequence). This CDR3 spans 14 amino acids. Trimming removed 3 bases from V and 9 bases from J, with 20 bases in between. In DNA form, the CDR3 reads TGCAGTGCTAGCCCCCGATTGGGGATTCGGGCCCAGTACTTC. This translates into CSASPRLGIRAQYF.

This chain uses TRBV10-2 with TRBJ1-4; D uncertain. CDR1 and CDR2 from the germline V gene are WSHSY and SAAADI. V was clipped by 4 bases and J by 6 bases, with 6 bases between them. This CDR3 is built from 12 residues. CDR3 sequence (DNA): TGCGCCAGCAGTGGGCCGGATGAAAAACTGTTTTTT. The encoded protein is CASSGPDEKLFF.

J is TRBJ2-3 and V is TRBV10-3, with TRBD1 matching 12 bases. The V and J ends lost 6 bases and 3 bases, in that order; junction bases with no gene match: 7. The CDR3 has 16 residues. From germline, CDR1 is ENHRY and CDR2 SYGVKD. Here the CDR3 DNA reads TGTGCCATCAGCGAACCGGGACAGGGGGCAACAGATACGCAGTATTTT. It specifies CAISEPGQGATDTQYF.

The J gene is TRBJ2-1, the V gene TRBV28; TRBD1 matches 9 bases. The CDR3 is made up of 13 amino acids. The germline CDR1 and CDR2 sequences are MDHEN and SYDVKM. After removal of 4 bases from V and 9 bases from J, the junction contained 4 bases not matched to a gene. The CDR3 sequence: CASSSGQGPEQFF. The DNA of the CDR3 is TGTGCCAGCAGTTCAGGACAGGGGCCTGAGCAGTTCTTC.

This chain joins TRBV5-6 and TRBJ2-1; maybe TRBD1 (5 bases). The V gene's germline CDR1 is SGHDT and CDR2 YYEEEE. This CDR3 is built from 16 residues. V was cut by 4 bases and J by 1 base, with 15 bases left in between. CDR3 DNA: TGTGCCAGCAGCGCCGAGTGGGGCGGATCCTACAATGAGCAGTTCTTC. Translation: CASSAEWGGSYNEQFF.

This chain uses TRBV18 with TRBJ2-3, with D possibly being TRBD1 (5 bases). CDR3 length: 14 residues. Per the germline V gene, CDR1 is KGHSH and CDR2 is LQKENI. V lost 0 bases to trimming and J lost 4 bases, with 8 bases between them. The CDR3 DNA is TGTGCCAGCTCACCACCGGCAGGGTCAGATACGCAGTATTTT. Residues: CASSPPAGSDTQYF. The complete variable domain, with remaining parts taken from reference TRBV18 and TRBJ2-3, reads NAGVMQNPRHLVRRRGQEARLRCSPMKGHSHVYWYRQLPEEGLKFMVYLQKENIIDESGMPKERFSAEFPKEGPSILRIQQVVRGDSAAYFCASSPPAGSDTQYFGPGTRLTVL.

The rearrangement uses TRBV14 and TRBJ1-2, with TRBD1 matching 8 bases. The CDR3 has 15 amino acids. Trimming at V came to 5 bases and at J to 4 bases, leaving 9 bases not matched to a gene. Germline assignment: CDR1 SGHDN and CDR2 FVKESK. CDR3 bases: TGTGCCAGCAGCATCCGACAGGGGTTTGGCTATGGCTACACCTTC. Translated, it gives CASSIRQGFGYGYTF.

Note on this clonotype: A junction end diverges from the germline sequence, so it may reflect a read error. The gene calls are TRBV12-3 or TRBV12-4 and TRBJ2-3, with a possible D match to TRBD2 (6 bases). The CDR3 sequence is 15 residues long. As DNA, the CDR3 is TGTGCCAGCAGTTTCCTAGGAGGGGCAGCAGATACGGAGTATTTT. This translates into CASSFLGGAADTEYF.

V usage is TRBV20-1 and J usage is TRBJ2-5; 10 nucleotides align to TRBD2. This CDR3 has 13 amino acids. J lost 5 bases, V lost 5 bases, and 5 bases had no gene match. CDR1 DFQATT and CDR2 SNEGSKA come from the germline V gene (reference sequence). The CDR3 coding sequence is TGCAGTGCTGGGAGACTAGCGGGTGAGACCCAGTACTTC. It encodes CSAGRLAGETQYF.

This clonotype was counted between two and nine times. The gene calls are TRBV10-3 and TRBJ2-7; D remains unclear. There are 14 residues in the CDR3. V lost 4 bases, J lost 0 bases, and 10 bases lay in between. Germline values: CDR1 ENHRY, CDR2 SYGVKD. The CDR3 region is CAISAAASSYEQYF. The CDR3 nucleotides read TGTGCCATCAGTGCGGCGGCGAGCTCCTACGAGCAGTACTTC.

This chain joins TRBV5-1 and TRBJ2-7; a weak D match, TRBD1 (6 bases). The CDR3 totals 14 residues. Trimming took off 3 bases at V and 7 bases at J, with 17 bases between the two ends. Germline V CDR1 and CDR2: SGHRS, YFSETQ. CDR3 sequence: CASSSGDGSWEQYF. The DNA of the CDR3 is TGCGCCAGCAGCTCAGGGGACGGTTCATGGGAGCAGTACTTC.

This clonotype turned up a few times. CDR3 sequence (DNA): TGTGCCAGCAGCTTAGGGACAGGGGGCCTAGGCTATGGCTACACCTTC. Its protein is CASSLGTGGLGYGYTF. The chain combines TRBV11-2 with TRBJ1-2, with 11 bases matching TRBD1. V gave up 1 base and J gave up 4 bases; unmatched junction bases: 5. The CDR3 extends over 16 amino acids. Germline values: CDR1 SGHAT, CDR2 FQNNGV.

This clonotype was observed a few times. The CDR3 loop is CSAGTSGGAEQFF. For the CDR3, the DNA is TGCAGCGCCGGGACTAGCGGGGGGGCTGAGCAGTTCTTC. The V call is TRBV29-1, the J call TRBJ2-1, with 16 bases identical to TRBD2. This CDR3 contains 13 residues. J gave up 9 bases and V 7 bases, and 3 bases lay outside the gene matches. Germline V CDR1 and CDR2: SQVTM, ANQGSEA.

The rearrangement uses TRBV20-1 and TRBJ2-5; 12 positions match TRBD2. The CDR3 runs 15 residues. CDR1 is DFQATT, CDR2 SNEGSKA, per germline (reference sequence). Trimming took 4 bases from V and 1 from J; bases not matched to a gene: 4. The CDR3 region is CSATALAGGQETQYF. CDR3 DNA: TGCAGTGCTACCGCACTAGCGGGGGGCCAAGAGACCCAGTACTTC.

This clonotype was seen only once. The CDR3 region is CASSSVGQGKDTQYF. DNA of the CDR3: TGTGCCAGCAGCTCAGTGGGACAGGGGAAAGATACGCAGTATTTT. The chain combines TRBV7-2 with TRBJ2-3; 10 nucleotides line up with TRBD1. The germline V gene has CDR1 SGHTA and CDR2 FQGNSA. This CDR3 is built from 15 residues. V dropped 4 bases and J dropped 5; count of bases not matched to a gene: 6. The variable domain in full, with the rest retrieved from reference TRBV7-2 and TRBJ2-3, is GAGVSQSPSNKVTEKGKDVELRCDPISGHTALYWYRQSLGQGLEFLIYFQGNSAPDKSGLPSDRFSAERTGGSVSTLTIQRTQQEDSAVYLCASSSVGQGKDTQYFGPGTRLTVL.

V gene TRBV27 combines with J gene TRBJ2-1; D unresolved. CDR1 MNHEY and CDR2 SMNVEV come from the germline V gene (reference sequence). The CDR3 sequence is 13 residues long. Trimming shortened V by 4 bases and J by 5 bases, and 9 bases separated the two germline ends. CDR3 sequence: CASSSPVHNEQFF. The CDR3 bases are TGTGCCAGCAGTTCTCCTGTCCACAATGAGCAGTTCTTC.

The J gene is TRBJ1-2, the V gene TRBV7-2, with 9 bases matching TRBD1. From germline, CDR1 is SGHTA and CDR2 FQGNSA. The junction had 11 bases not matched to a gene; V was cut back by 4 bases and J by 5 bases. This CDR3 contains 16 residues. As DNA, the CDR3 is TGTGCCAGCAGCTCGGACAGGGGAATAACTTGTTATGGCTACACCTTC. It is translated as CASSSDRGITCYGYTF.

CDR3 DNA: TGTGCCAGCAGCCCCTTCAGGGCTAGCGGGGCGAATGAGCAGTTCTTC. Translating gives CASSPFRASGANEQFF. V is TRBV12-3 or TRBV12-4 and J is TRBJ2-1, with 9 nucleotides matching TRBD2. V was pared by 6 bases and J by 7 bases, with 13 bases of the junction left unmatched. The CDR3 is made up of 16 amino acids.

The chain has TRBV19 and TRBJ1-1; 8 bases align to TRBD1. The germline gives CDR1 LNHDA, CDR2 SQIVND (reference sequence). V dropped 7 bases and J dropped 4; count of bases not matched to a gene: 8. CDR3 size: 14 residues. The CDR3 sequence: CASMSRGRSTEAFF. The CDR3 nucleotides are TGTGCCAGTATGAGCAGGGGGCGATCCACTGAAGCTTTCTTT.